These T cell receptor beta chains were read from a single sample in a study of blood T cell repertoires in COVID-19. The method was immunoSEQ multiplex PCR; TCRdb's version includes in-frame clones alone and lacks a portion of them. The sample carries more than 85,000 clones, around 90% recorded once. Sequenced: peripheral blood. These receptors were collected from a man between 18 and 29 years old with acute or convalescent COVID-19. Both conserved end residues are part of each CDR3. A D gene is named only where the DNA matches it firmly. Rows give clone size only sometimes, using once, few, many, or a class for an expanded clone.

CDR3aa,CDR3nt,abundance,v_gene,j_gene,d_gene
CASSVLQGSMNTEAFF,TGTGCCAGCAGCGTATTGCAGGGTTCGATGAACACTGAAGCTTTCTTT,NA,TRBV9,TRBJ1-1,NA
CASSLRGGNQPQHF,TGCGCCAGCAGCTTGCGGGGGGGTAATCAGCCCCAGCATTTT,NA,TRBV5-1,TRBJ1-5,NA
CASSIVDRSVYGYTF,TGTGCCAGTAGTATAGTCGACAGGTCCGTTTATGGCTACACCTTC,NA,TRBV19,TRBJ1-2,NA
CASTDRDRGFYGYTF,TGTGCCAGCACCGACCGGGACAGGGGCTTCTATGGCTACACCTTC,NA,TRBV6-5,TRBJ1-2,TRBD1
CASSPGGGPGGTEAFF,TGTGCCAGCTCACCCGGCGGGGGGCCCGGAGGCACTGAAGCTTTCTTT,NA,TRBV18,TRBJ1-1,NA
CASSLAPASGTSATQYF,TGTGCCAGCAGCTTAGCGCCGGCTAGCGGCACGTCTGCTACGCAGTATTTT,NA,TRBV7-6,TRBJ2-3,TRBD2
CASSEGRGKTDTQYF,TGTGCCAGCAGTGAGGGCAGGGGAAAGACAGATACGCAGTATTTT,NA,TRBV6-1,TRBJ2-3,NA
CASSQWTGDTGELFF,TGTGCCAGCAGCCAATGGACCGGGGACACCGGGGAGCTGTTTTTT,NA,TRBV3-1/TRBV3-2,TRBJ2-2,NA
CASSSAGTIFEQFF,TGTGCCAGCAGCTCAGCGGGAACAATCTTTGAGCAGTTCTTC,NA,TRBV5-6,TRBJ2-1,TRBD2
CATSSDVLQGQKRNEQFF,TGTGCCACCAGCAGCGACGTCCTACAGGGGCAGAAGCGCAATGAGCAGTTCTTC,NA,TRBV15,TRBJ2-1,TRBD1
CASSLTVIMNTEAFF,TGTGCCAGCAGTTTAACAGTTATCATGAACACTGAAGCTTTCTTT,NA,TRBV27,TRBJ1-1,NA
CASSRFEGTTDTQYF,TGTGCCAGCAGCCGATTCGAGGGCACCACAGATACGCAGTATTTT,NA,TRBV14,TRBJ2-3,NA
CASSILTGRFTGELFF,TGTGCCAGTAGTATATTGACGGGGAGATTCACCGGGGAGCTGTTTTTT,NA,TRBV19,TRBJ2-2,NA
CASSIRGGDSYNEQFF,TGTGCCAGTAGTATTCGCGGCGGGGACTCCTACAATGAGCAGTTCTTC,NA,TRBV19,TRBJ2-1,NA
CASSPTGNQPQHF,TGTGCCAGCTCACCAACAGGTAATCAGCCCCAGCATTTT,NA,TRBV18,TRBJ1-5,NA
CASSSSTWGVSVEKLFF,TGTGCCAGCAGCTCCTCTACCTGGGGGGTTTCTGTCGAAAAACTGTTTTTT,NA,TRBV7-9,TRBJ1-4,NA
CSATQDGGYTF,TGCAGTGCCACACAAGACGGGGGCTACACCTTC,NA,TRBV20-1,TRBJ1-2,NA
CAWSVQVVPEVTEAFF,TGTGCCTGGAGTGTACAAGTCGTACCCGAGGTAACTGAAGCTTTCTTT,NA,TRBV30,TRBJ1-1,NA
CASSPTGSGYETQYF,TGCGCCAGCAGCCCCACTGGTAGCGGGTACGAGACCCAGTACTTC,NA,TRBV4-1,TRBJ2-5,TRBD2
CASSQIRTQNNEKLFF,TGTGCCAGCAGCCAAATTAGGACACAGAATAATGAAAAACTGTTTTTT,NA,TRBV11-2,TRBJ1-4,NA
CASSTVWPGGSGTGELFF,TGTGCCAGTAGTACCGTATGGCCCGGCGGGTCGGGCACCGGGGAGCTGTTTTTT,once,TRBV19,TRBJ2-2,NA
CASSFRQGSTDTQYF,TGTGCCAGTAGTTTCCGACAGGGGAGCACAGATACGCAGTATTTT,NA,TRBV19,TRBJ2-3,TRBD1
CASGPGTTATNEKLFF,TGTGCTAGTGGCCCTGGGACAACGGCAACTAATGAAAAACTGTTTTTT,NA,TRBV12-5,TRBJ1-4,NA
CASSLGQGFYEQYF,TGTGCCAGCAGTCTGGGACAGGGGTTCTACGAGCAGTACTTC,NA,TRBV6-5,TRBJ2-7,TRBD1
CASSQNSRNTEAFF,TGTGCCAGCAGTCAGAACAGCAGGAACACTGAAGCTTTCTTT,NA,TRBV27,TRBJ1-1,NA
CASSRRTATNEKLFF,TGCGCCAGCAGCCGTCGGACAGCAACTAATGAAAAACTGTTTTTT,NA,TRBV5-1,TRBJ1-4,NA
CASSLEGPPYEQYF,TGTGCCAGCAGCTTAGAGGGGCCCCCCTACGAGCAGTACTTC,NA,TRBV7-2,TRBJ2-7,NA
CASSERQGRGTEAFF,TGTGCCAGCAGTGAACGACAGGGAAGGGGCACTGAAGCTTTCTTT,NA,TRBV6-1,TRBJ1-1,TRBD1
CASSPLRVDTEAFF,TGTGCCAGCAGTCCCCTCAGGGTGGACACTGAAGCTTTCTTT,few,TRBV6-5,TRBJ1-1,NA
CASSPPRGSQETQYF,TGTGCCAGCAGCCCCCCCCGGGGGTCACAAGAGACCCAGTACTTC,NA,TRBV13,TRBJ2-5,NA
CAWSVVAGINSPLHF,TGTGCCTGGAGTGTTGTAGCAGGGATTAATTCACCCCTCCACTTT,NA,TRBV30,TRBJ1-6,NA
CASSLRTQGGTGELFF,TGTGCCAGCAGTCTCAGAACTCAGGGTGGCACCGGGGAGCTGTTTTTT,NA,TRBV27,TRBJ2-2,NA
CASSPRETGTKYF,TGTGCCAGCTCACCGCGAGAGACAGGAACGAAGTACTTC,NA,TRBV18,TRBJ2-7,NA
CASSLQGGGGDTEAFF,TGTGCCAGCAGCCTACAGGGAGGGGGTGGGGACACTGAAGCTTTCTTT,NA,TRBV28,TRBJ1-1,NA
CASSDTGTRNTEAFF,TGTGCCAGCAGTGACACAGGGACCCGAAACACTGAAGCTTTCTTT,NA,TRBV2,TRBJ1-1,NA
CATSRDGEGQGENQPQHF,TGTGCCACCAGCAGAGATGGAGAAGGACAGGGGGAAAATCAGCCCCAGCATTTT,NA,TRBV15,TRBJ1-5,TRBD1
CASSEAGQHTEAFF,TGTGCCAGCAGCGAAGCCGGACAGCACACTGAAGCTTTCTTT,NA,TRBV9,TRBJ1-1,NA
CASSRDWGGYEQYF,TGTGCCAGCAGTCGGGACTGGGGGGGCTACGAGCAGTACTTC,NA,TRBV3-1/TRBV3-2,TRBJ2-7,TRBD2
CASSSGSLGQNTGELFF,TGTGCCAGCAGCTCAGGGTCTCTTGGGCAGAACACCGGGGAGCTGTTTTTT,once,TRBV5-4,TRBJ2-2,NA
CASSQQIGSTQSISDNYGYTF,TGTGCCAGCTCACAACAAATCGGCTCGACACAGTCCATTTCAGACAACTATGGCTACACCTTC,NA,TRBV18,TRBJ1-2,NA
CASSPFLGSGGEGEQYF,TGTGCCAGCTCACCATTCTTAGGCTCAGGGGGAGAGGGCGAGCAGTACTTC,NA,TRBV18,TRBJ2-7,TRBD1